In its sample, the clone carrying this TCR beta chain was seen a few times. Its antigen remains unknown. Unique molecular identifiers were attached to individual cDNA molecules within the library. TCRdb fed the reads into MiXCR, producing one record per CDR3 protein. The sample lists 95,000 to 150,000 distinct CDR3 sequences; approximately 9% were seen once. Sequencing started from total RNA isolated from unfractionated whole blood. This specimen belongs to a study of human T cells and chemical hapten exposure. In the study overall: Slight differences in pooled library volume were the main source of varying TCR yields across samples.

Broader study findings: Counts of TCRs above 1 in 1000 frequency stayed unchanged with DPC sensitization.

CDR3 size: 16 residues. Germline CDR1 and CDR2: SEHNR and FQNEAQ (reference sequence). V shed 2 bases, J shed 5 bases, and the junction held 8 bases outside the gene matches. The source is a human donor in good health. Some clones in this sample may be carry-over from other donors' samples. Source material: whole blood. The V call is TRBV7-9, the J call TRBJ2-7; 11 bases align to TRBD1. CDR3 sequence reads: CASSLSPGQGVNEQYF. DNA of the CDR3: TGTGCCAGCAGCTTATCTCCGGGACAGGGGGTTAACGAGCAGTACTTC.